Shown below are 2 T cell receptor beta chains from a single sample sequenced in a study of T cells after yellow fever vaccination. TCRdb reprocessed the 5' RACE reads with MiXCR, giving one entry per CDR3 protein. The sample holds approximately 120,000 distinct CDR3 sequences, 13% to 15% seen once. The material was CD8+ T cells sorted from PBMCs, obtained 5 days after the yellow fever booster vaccination. Receptors were obtained from a man between 18 and 29 years old who received the YFV17D yellow fever vaccine.

The gene calls are TRBV7-9 and TRBJ1-1; D not certain. CDR1 is SEHNR, CDR2 FQNEAQ, per germline (reference sequence). With 5 bases removed from V and 2 bases from J, the gap between germline ends came to 15 bases. There are 15 residues in the CDR3. CDR3 sequence (DNA): TGTGCCAGCAGCCCCCTGGCGGGGATCAACACTGAAGCTTTCTTT. This encodes CASSPLAGINTEAFF. Supplemented by reference TRBV7-9 and TRBJ1-1, the full variable domain reads DTGVSQNPRHKITKRGQNVTFRCDPISEHNRLYWYRQTLGQGPEFLTYFQNEAQLEKSRLLSDRFSAERPKGSFSTLEIQRTEQGDSAMYLCASSPLAGINTEAFFGQGTRLTVV.

The chain uses TRBV6-6 and TRBJ2-5; 7 nucleotides align to TRBD2. The CDR3 sequence is 15 residues long. Germline lookup yields CDR1 MNHNY and CDR2 SVGAGI (reference sequence). Trimming at V came to 6 bases and at J to 7 bases, leaving 14 bases not matched to a gene. The CDR3 is CASRGERGSVGTQYF. The CDR3 nucleotides are TGTGCCAGCAGAGGCGAGCGGGGCTCGGTTGGGACCCAGTACTTC.